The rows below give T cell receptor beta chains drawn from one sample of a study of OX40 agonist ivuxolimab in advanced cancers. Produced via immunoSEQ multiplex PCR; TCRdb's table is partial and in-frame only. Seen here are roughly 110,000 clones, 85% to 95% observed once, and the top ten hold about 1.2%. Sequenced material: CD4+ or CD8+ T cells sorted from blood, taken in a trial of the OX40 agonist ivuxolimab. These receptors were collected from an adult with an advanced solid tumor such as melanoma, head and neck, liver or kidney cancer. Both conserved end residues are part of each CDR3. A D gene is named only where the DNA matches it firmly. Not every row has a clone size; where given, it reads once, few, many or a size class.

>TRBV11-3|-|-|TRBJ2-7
TGTGCCAGCAGCTTATATGGTGGCTACGAGCAGTACTTC
CASSLYGGYEQYF
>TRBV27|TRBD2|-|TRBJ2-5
TGTGCCAGCTCCGGGACTAGCAGTACTCAAGAGACCCAGTACTTC
CASSGTSSTQETQYF
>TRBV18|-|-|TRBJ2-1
TGTGCCAGCTCACCACCCCTACAGGGCACTTACAATGAGCAGTTCTTC
CASSPPLQGTYNEQFF
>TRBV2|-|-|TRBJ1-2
TGTGCCAGCAGCCCTCCCCGGGGTTTGGGCTACACCTTC
CASSPPRGLGYTF
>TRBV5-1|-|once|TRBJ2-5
TGCGCCAGCAGCTTGGGAGATATGGAGACCCAGTACTTC
CASSLGDMETQYF
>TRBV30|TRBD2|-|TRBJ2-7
TGTGCCTGGAGTGTAGGAGGCCTAGCGGCCCCCTACGAGCAGTACTTC
CAWSVGGLAAPYEQYF
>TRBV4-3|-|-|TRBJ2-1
TGCGCCAGCAGCCAAGAGGGGGTGGGTCGGGACAATGAGCAGTTCTTC
CASSQEGVGRDNEQFF
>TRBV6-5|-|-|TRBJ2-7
TGTGCCAGCAGCCCCACCTATCGCTACGAGCAGTACTTC
CASSPTYRYEQYF
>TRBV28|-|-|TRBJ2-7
TGTGCCAGCAGTCCCTCCTTAGCCCGGGCCGAGCAGTACTTC
CASSPSLARAEQYF
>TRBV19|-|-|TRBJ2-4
TGTGCCAGTAGCCCCCGCGGGACAGTAGCAGCCAAAAACATTCAGTACTTC
CASSPRGTVAAKNIQYF
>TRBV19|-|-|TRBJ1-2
TGTGCCAGTAGTGCAACACAGTACTCTCTCGGCTATGGCTACACCTTC
CASSATQYSLGYGYTF
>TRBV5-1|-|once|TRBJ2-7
TGCGCCAGCAGCTTGGCAGGGGAAGACTACGAGCAGTACTTC
CASSLAGEDYEQYF
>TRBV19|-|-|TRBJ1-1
TGTGCCAGTAGGAAGGAGACCCCCATACCGAACACTGAAGCTTTCTTT
CASRKETPIPNTEAFF
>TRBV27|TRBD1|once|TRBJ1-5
TGTGCCAGCAAGCTCGGGACAGGGGGTGATCAGCCCCAGCATTTT
CASKLGTGGDQPQHF
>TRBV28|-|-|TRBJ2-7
TGTGCCAGCAGTTTATCTGTTTATCTCCCCTACGAGCAGTACTTC
CASSLSVYLPYEQYF